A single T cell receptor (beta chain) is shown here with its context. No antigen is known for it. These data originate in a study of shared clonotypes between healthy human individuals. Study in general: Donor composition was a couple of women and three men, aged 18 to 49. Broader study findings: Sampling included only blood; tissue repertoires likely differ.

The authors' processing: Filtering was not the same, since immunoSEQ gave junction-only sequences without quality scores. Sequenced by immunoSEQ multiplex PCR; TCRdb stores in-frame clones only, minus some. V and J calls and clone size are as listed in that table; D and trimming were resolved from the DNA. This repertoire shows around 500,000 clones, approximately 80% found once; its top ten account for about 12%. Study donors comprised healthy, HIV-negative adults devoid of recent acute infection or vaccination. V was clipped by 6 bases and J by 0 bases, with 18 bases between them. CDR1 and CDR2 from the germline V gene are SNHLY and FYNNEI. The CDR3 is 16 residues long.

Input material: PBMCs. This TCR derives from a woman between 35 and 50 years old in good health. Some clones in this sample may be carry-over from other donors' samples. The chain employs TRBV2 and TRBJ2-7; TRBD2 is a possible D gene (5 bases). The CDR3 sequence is CASSRRRRYSSYEQYF. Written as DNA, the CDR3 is TGTGCCAGCAGCAGACGAAGGAGGTACAGCTCCTACGAGCAGTACTTC.